The next 6 T cell receptor beta chains were all read from a single sample in a study of metastatic and nonmetastatic thyroid tumors. Patients had received no treatment of any kind before thyroid surgery. TCRdb re-analyzed the PCR reads using MiXCR. The data contain 21,000 or so clones, 20% to 30% of them singletons. The sample taken for sequencing was blood. Receptors originate from a female donor with papillary thyroid cancer or a benign thyroid nodule (not recorded which). Some clones in this sample may be carry-over from other donors' samples.

This clone was observed at least ten times. The chain links TRBV12-3 or TRBV12-4 to TRBJ1-2, with unresolved D. Trimming removed 2 bases from V and 4 bases from J, with 11 bases in between. This CDR3 is built from 14 residues. DNA for the CDR3: TGTGCCAGCAGTTTATATGGGCAGGTCTATGGCTACACCTTC. Translation: CASSLYGQVYGYTF.

This clone was seen repeatedly, ten times or more. The CDR3 DNA is TGTGCCAGCAGGGTTTACGTTGGGGGTCATGGCGAGCAGTACTTC. Encoded protein: CASRVYVGGHGEQYF. The chain joins TRBV6-1 to TRBJ2-7, with D perhaps matching TRBD1 or TRBD2 (5 bases each). CDR1 is MNHNS and CDR2 is SASEGT in the germline V gene. V was pared by 6 bases and J by 6 bases, with 21 bases between. The CDR3 is made up of 15 amino acids.

By proportion, this clone is medium-sized. The chain employs TRBV19 and TRBJ2-1; a possible D gene is TRBD2 (5 bases). The V end was cut by 5 bases, the J end by 4 bases, with 15 bases between. This CDR3 region has 15 residues. From germline, CDR1 is LNHDA and CDR2 SQIVND (reference sequence). CDR3 DNA: TGTGCCAGTAGTTTGACCTCTGGACTTTACAATGAGCAGTTCTTC. It codes for CASSLTSGLYNEQFF.

This clone was counted ten times or more. V is TRBV4-3 and J is TRBJ1-2; 10 bases fit TRBD1. Germline V lookup: CDR1 LGHNA, CDR2 YSLEER. The CDR3 totals 16 residues. Germline trimming cut 1 base from V and 8 bases from J; bases unmatched to any gene: 10. This CDR3 is CASSQVPGTGVRGYTF. CDR3 nucleotides: TGCGCCAGCAGCCAAGTACCCGGGACAGGGGTACGAGGCTACACCTTC.

This clone was observed at least ten times. Just one base apart from a much larger clone, this may be a read error. The chain combines TRBV6-4 with TRBJ2-6; possible D gene TRBD2, 5 bases. Per germline, CDR1 MRHNA and CDR2 SNTAGT. This CDR3 contains 17 residues. CDR3 DNA sequence: TGTGTCAGCAGTCCCCAAGGAGGAGCTTCTGGGGCCAACGTCCTGACTTTC. It encodes CVSSPQGGASGANVLTF.

The chain carries TRBV11-1 and TRBJ2-1; TRBD2 aligns across 9 bases. The junction had 13 bases not matched to a gene; V was cut back by 1 base and J by 9 bases. The CDR3 is made up of 17 amino acids. Germline V lookup: CDR1 SGHAT, CDR2 FQDESV (reference sequence). CDR3: CASSLVNLAGLRGEQFF. The CDR3 DNA is TGTGCCAGCAGCTTAGTAAACCTAGCGGGGCTCCGGGGTGAGCAGTTCTTC.